The 17 T cell receptor beta chains given below trace back to one sample, sequenced in a study of blood T cell repertoires in COVID-19. Repertoires were generated with immunoSEQ multiplex PCR, while TCRdb's copy carries only in-frame clones and drops some. The profile shows under 50,000 clones, roughly 87% of them singletons. Input material: peripheral blood. Every receptor here comes from a human donor in a cohort sampled during active COVID-19.

J is TRBJ1-6 and V is TRBV4-1; unclear D gene. CDR3 length equals 16 residues. In germline, CDR1 is MGHRA, CDR2 YSYEKL. V gave up 0 bases and J gave up 9 bases, with 15 bases separating them. This CDR3 is CASSQDPAGVLSPLHF. The CDR3 DNA is TGCGCCAGCAGCCAAGATCCCGCAGGCGTTCTTTCACCCCTCCACTTT.

The chain carries TRBV6-2 or TRBV6-3 and TRBJ2-7, with no clear D. Germline V gives CDR1 MNHEY, CDR2 SVGEGT. CDR3 length: 12 amino acids. Trimming removed 2 bases from V and 2 bases from J, with 4 bases in between. CDR3 sequence: CASSYGPYEQYF. The DNA for the CDR3 is TGTGCCAGCAGTTACGGCCCCTACGAGCAGTACTTC.

In its sample, this clone was seen once. The V and J genes are TRBV2 and TRBJ1-2; D remains ambiguous. The CDR3 is 16 residues long. Trimming left V 2 bases short and J 1 base short, with 14 bases between. The V gene's germline CDR1 is SNHLY and CDR2 FYNNEI. DNA for the CDR3: TGTGCCAGCAGTGAATCCATCCCCGGGAATAACTATGGCTACACCTTC. Amino acids: CASSESIPGNNYGYTF.

This clone has just one count. The chain links TRBV6-1 to TRBJ1-1, with a possible D match to TRBD1 (5 bases). Germline CDR1 MNHNS, CDR2 SASEGT. This CDR3 spans 14 amino acids. The V gene lost 2 bases and the J gene lost 4 bases, with 11 bases spanning the gap. The CDR3 nucleotides read TGTGCCAGCAGTGAACGCCTGGGGCCCACTGAAGCTTTCTTT. As protein: CASSERLGPTEAFF.

CDR3 sequence: CASSDRLSGNTIYF. The CDR3 DNA reads as TGTGCCAGCAGTGACAGACTTTCTGGAAACACCATATATTTT. The rearrangement joins TRBV2 to TRBJ1-3; no clear D. Germline CDR1 and CDR2: SNHLY and FYNNEI. The CDR3 covers 14 residues. The V end was cut by 3 bases, the J end by 1 base, with 7 bases between.

V is TRBV18 and J is TRBJ2-3; possible D gene TRBD1, 5 bases. The germline V gene encodes CDR1 KGHSH and CDR2 LQKENI. The CDR3 is 16 amino acids. V gave up 1 base and J gave up 3 bases, with 14 bases separating them. CDR3: CASSPLLQGSTDTQYF. CDR3 DNA: TGTGCCAGCTCACCACTTTTGCAGGGTTCGACAGATACGCAGTATTTT.

This rearrangement joins TRBV18 to TRBJ2-7; D might be TRBD1 (6 bases). The germline gives CDR1 KGHSH, CDR2 LQKENI. This CDR3 has 14 residues. V was clipped by 1 base and J by 3 bases, with 10 bases between them. CDR3 residues: CASSPRSGVYEQYF. DNA of the CDR3: TGTGCCAGCTCACCACGCTCAGGGGTCTACGAGCAGTACTTC. Together with reference TRBV18 and TRBJ2-7, the CDR3 gives the full variable domain: NAGVMQNPRHLVRRRGQEARLRCSPMKGHSHVYWYRQLPEEGLKFMVYLQKENIIDESGMPKERFSAEFPKEGPSILRIQQVVRGDSAAYFCASSPRSGVYEQYFGPGTRLTVT.

The chain employs TRBV2 and TRBJ2-7; 8 bases map to TRBD2. The CDR3 length is 15 residues. From germline, CDR1 is SNHLY and CDR2 FYNNEI. V trimming: 6 bases; J trimming: 6 bases; junction bases outside the gene matches: 13. DNA for the CDR3: TGTGCCAGCAGAGCCCACGGGGGGGCCTTTGGCGAGCAGTACTTC. Amino acids: CASRAHGGAFGEQYF.

This sequence joins TRBV19 and TRBJ2-2; D ambiguous. CDR1 is LNHDA and CDR2 is SQIVND in the germline V gene (reference sequence). Deletions cut 5 bases from V and 6 bases from J, with 13 bases between. The CDR3 runs to 14 residues. CDR3 amino acids: CASSVVIGAGELFF. CDR3 DNA sequence: TGTGCCAGTAGTGTAGTCATCGGTGCCGGGGAGCTGTTTTTT.

CDR3 in amino acids: CAWSRGGSGNTIYF. Written as DNA, the CDR3 is TGTGCCTGGAGCCGCGGGGGGTCTGGAAACACCATATATTTT. The chain couples TRBV30 to TRBJ1-3; TRBD1 might be the D (5 bases). With 3 bases removed from V and 1 base from J, the gap between germline ends came to 10 bases. From germline, CDR1 is GTSNPN and CDR2 SVGIG (reference sequence). This CDR3 comprises 14 residues.

The rearrangement uses TRBV10-3 and TRBJ2-1; D is perhaps TRBD1 (6 bases). CDR1 is ENHRY and CDR2 is SYGVKD in the germline V gene. The CDR3 consists of 14 residues. With 11 bases removed from V and 6 bases from J, the gap between germline ends came to 20 bases. CDR3 sequence: CASGAALGGNEQFF. CDR3 nucleotide sequence: TGTGCCTCCGGGGCGGCCCTAGGGGGCAATGAGCAGTTCTTC.

The genes are TRBV9 and TRBJ2-2; D uncertain. The germline CDR1 and CDR2 sequences are SGDLS and YYNGEE. This CDR3 has 13 amino acids. Trimming pared 3 bases from V and 5 bases from J, leaving 8 bases between. The CDR3 DNA follows: TGTGCCAGCAGCGAGCCCCTAACCGGGGAGCTGTTTTTT. Amino acids: CASSEPLTGELFF. The entire variable domain, with the rest obtained from reference TRBV9 and TRBJ2-2, is as follows: DSGVTQTPKHLITATGQRVTLRCSPRSGDLSVYWYQQSLDQGLQFLIQYYNGEERAKGNILERFSAQQFPDLHSELNLSSLELGDSALYFCASSEPLTGELFFGEGSRLTVL.

The V call is TRBV7-9, the J call TRBJ2-7; D possibly corresponds to TRBD2 (5 bases). The V gene lost 4 bases and the J gene lost 9 bases, with 10 bases spanning the gap. The CDR3 contains 11 residues. Germline V gene sequence: CDR1 SEHNR, CDR2 FQNEAQ (reference sequence). In DNA, the CDR3 is TGTGCCAGCAGCTCCGGACTGGGGCAGTACTTC. Amino acids: CASSSGLGQYF.

Notes on this clone: The sample carries other DNA sequences with the same CDR3. V is TRBV11-2 and J is TRBJ1-1, with 8 bases lining up with TRBD1. Germline V gene sequence: CDR1 SGHAT, CDR2 FQNNGV. The CDR3 is 14 residues long. Trimming cost V 5 bases and J 4 bases; bases outside gene matches: 6. In DNA, the CDR3 is TGTGCCAGCAGCCTAGGACAGGGAAGCACTGAAGCTTTCTTT. Translating gives CASSLGQGSTEAFF.

The rearrangement joins TRBV19 to TRBJ1-6; 7 bases agree with TRBD1. This CDR3 comprises 14 residues. Germline loops: CDR1 LNHDA, CDR2 SQIVND (reference sequence). V lost 7 bases and J lost 7; bases outside the gene matches: 7. CDR3 region: CASTWGTDNSPLHF. The CDR3 region has the DNA TGTGCCAGTACCTGGGGGACAGACAATTCACCCCTCCACTTT.

This clone was observed a few times. V usage is TRBV11-2 and J usage is TRBJ2-7; a weak D match, TRBD2 (6 bases). V was pared by 6 bases and J by 1 base, with 7 bases between. Per germline, CDR1 SGHAT and CDR2 FQNNGV. The length of the CDR3 is 12 residues. CDR3: CASREGSYEQYF. CDR3 DNA sequence: TGTGCCAGCAGGGAGGGGTCCTACGAGCAGTACTTC.

The V call is TRBV7-3, the J call TRBJ2-2; 10 bases agree with TRBD1. CDR1 SGHTA and CDR2 FQGTGA come from the germline V gene. V shed 5 bases, J shed 5 bases, and the junction held 8 bases outside the gene matches. The CDR3 has 16 residues. The CDR3 region is CASSLRTGGVTGELFF. The DNA for the CDR3 is TGTGCCAGCAGCCTAAGGACAGGGGGTGTTACCGGGGAGCTGTTTTTT.